These T cell receptor beta chains were read from a single sample in a study of T-cell reconstitution after alpha-beta-depleted transplantation in children. TCRdb itself ran the PCR reads through MiXCR, one entry per CDR3 protein. Found here are about 640,000 distinct CDR3 sequences, roughly 17% of them singletons; the top ten hold 0.85% to 1.3%. The sequences come from PBMCs from the stem cell graft donor, collected from the stem cell graft. The source is a human donor who donated a stem cell graft to a child with acute myeloid leukemia. Each CDR3 is given with its conserved first and last residue.

V	CDR3
TRBV7-6	CASSLEPGLDNEQFF
TRBV7-2	CASSLALGSAQPQHF
TRBV10-3	CAISESSRYRGSQETQYF
TRBV21-1	CASSTRTSGGRLGTDTQYF
TRBV27	CASSSSRVGEQYF
TRBV7-2	CASSTQAQKGTEAFF
TRBV20-1	CSARNAEGISYEQYF
TRBV3-1	CARDLYEQYF
TRBV5-1	CASSLQDNEQFF
TRBV6-1	CASSAAVGAQDIQYF
TRBV7-9	CASSTHGYEQYF
TRBV12-3/TRBV12-4	CASSLSPEQFF
TRBV5-5	CASSLDPERAFF
TRBV25-1	CASSVGGITDTQYF
TRBV7-6	CASSSPSLTQYF
TRBV7-7	CASSQSGGLYTDTQYF
TRBV20-1	CSALLAAQETQYF
TRBV4-1	CASSQEGRSTDTQYF
TRBV20-1	CSASPRTGGTEAFF
TRBV29-1	CSVRTVSDTGELFF
TRBV5-6	CASSSGLGALNEQFF
TRBV5-5	CASSSPGLFFSGANVLTF
TRBV6-5	CASSYLGQGFTEAFF
TRBV13	CASSPGLAGAFTGELFF
TRBV20-1	CSARFSRGGLYNEQFF
TRBV20-1	CSARELRQGANSPLHF
TRBV5-1	CASSVGGRAEAFF
TRBV7-2	CASSLEAGEAYEQYF
TRBV5-1	CASSARDGMNTEAFF
TRBV9	CASSPRTSGAKNIQYF
TRBV20-1	CSAQGGLSTDTQYF
TRBV5-6	CASSSITDLGEKLFF
TRBV24-1	CATSDSRDLNPEQYF
TRBV6-5	CASKGGGETQYF
TRBV7-6	CASSLRHGTEAFF
TRBV12-3/TRBV12-4	CASSLMTSGDHEQFF
TRBV29-1	CSVGGMNTEAFF
TRBV6-1	CASSEGSRDQPQHF
TRBV20-1	CSAPWSGNAKNIQYF